Following are 26 T cell receptor beta chains from one sample sequenced in a study of beta chain features in type 1 diabetes. Study-wide results and caveats: Shorter TCRB CDR3s, moderately but significantly so, were found in Type 1 diabetes patients in all four CD4+ subsets.

The authors reverse transcribed all of the isolated RNA, so sequencing captured expressed TCRB transcripts. Profiled with immunoSEQ multiplex PCR; TCRdb holds only in-frame clones, not every one. The repertoire has approximately 260,000 clones, approximately 25% of them found once; the top ten carry roughly 0.011%. Their antigens remain unidentified. Material for sequencing was naive CD4+ T cells from blood. Receptors were obtained from a woman aged 25 to 39 with type 1 diabetes.

This clone came up a few times. This rearrangement joins TRBV19 to TRBJ2-1, with 9 bases that match TRBD2. V gave up 6 bases and J gave up 2 bases; unmatched junction bases: 11. Per germline, CDR1 LNHDA and CDR2 SQIVND (reference sequence). The CDR3 is 17 residues long. The CDR3 sequence: CASSSGFSGSTYNEQFF. The CDR3, as DNA: TGTGCCAGTAGCTCGGGGTTTAGCGGGAGCACCTACAATGAGCAGTTCTTC. Full variable domain (missing parts from reference TRBV19 and TRBJ2-1): DGGITQSPKYLFRKEGQNVTLSCEQNLNHDAMYWYRQDPGQGLRLIYYSQIVNDFQKGDIAEGYSVSREKKESFPLTVTSAQKNPTAFYLCASSSGFSGSTYNEQFFGPGTRLTVL.

The V call is TRBV25-1, the J call TRBJ2-3; 8 nucleotides match TRBD1. With V trimmed by 3 bases and J by 4 bases, 3 bases remained unmatched. CDR3 size: 14 residues. Germline V CDR1 and CDR2: MGHDK, SYGVNS. The CDR3: CASSDQTGADTQYF. In DNA form, the CDR3 reads TGTGCCAGCAGTGATCAGACAGGGGCAGATACGCAGTATTTT.

The rearrangement joins TRBV14 to TRBJ1-1; D not resolved. V was trimmed by 2 bases and J by 1 base, leaving 2 bases between them. CDR3 length: 12 residues. Germline V lookup: CDR1 SGHDN, CDR2 FVKESK. The chain's CDR3 is CASSQQNTEAFF. The CDR3 DNA follows: TGTGCCAGCAGCCAACAGAACACTGAAGCTTTCTTT. Variable domain in full (rest from reference TRBV14 and TRBJ1-1): EAGVTQFPSHSVIEKGQTVTLRCDPISGHDNLYWYRRVMGKEIKFLLHFVKESKQDESGMPNNRFLAERTGGTYSTLKVQPAELEDSGVYFCASSQQNTEAFFGQGTRLTVV.

The rearrangement links TRBV5-1 to TRBJ2-7, with D tentatively TRBD1 (5 bases). V dropped 5 bases and J dropped 5 bases, with 20 bases sitting between them. The V gene's germline CDR1 is SGHRS and CDR2 YFSETQ. The CDR3 has 15 amino acids. In DNA, the CDR3 is TGCGCCAGCAGTCGGCTTACAGGTTTATCCAACGAGCAGTACTTC. It encodes CASSRLTGLSNEQYF.

Regarding this clone: Other DNA sequences from this sample encode an identical CDR3 as well. The chain employs TRBV5-1 and TRBJ2-7; a weak D match, TRBD1 (6 bases). This CDR3 is 13 amino acids long. Germline assignment: CDR1 SGHRS and CDR2 YFSETQ. The germline V and J ends were trimmed by 4 bases and 3 bases, with 11 bases remaining between them. The CDR3 reads CASSTGQSYEQYF. The CDR3 DNA is TGCGCCAGCAGCACTGGACAGAGCTACGAGCAGTACTTC.

The V and J genes are TRBV9 and TRBJ1-1; tentative D call: TRBD1 (5 bases). Trimming removed 1 base at V and 2 bases at J, with 12 bases between. CDR1 and CDR2 (germline): SGDLS, YYNGEE. There are 15 residues in the CDR3. CDR3 in DNA: TGTGCCAGCAGCGTAAGAGACAGAGACAACACTGAAGCTTTCTTT. It is translated as CASSVRDRDNTEAFF.

For the CDR3, the DNA is TGCGCCAGCAGGGCACAGACCACAGATACGCAGTATTTT. It translates to CASRAQTTDTQYF. The rearrangement joins TRBV4-1 to TRBJ2-3; unclear D gene. The length of the CDR3 is 13 residues. Germline V CDR1 and CDR2: MGHRA, YSYEKL. Deletions cut 6 bases from V and 2 bases from J, with 9 bases between.

This clone appeared a few times. The chain links TRBV7-9 to TRBJ1-5; D is uncertain. The V gene lost 1 base and the J gene lost 7 bases, with 11 bases spanning the gap. Germline assignment: CDR1 SEHNR and CDR2 FQNEAQ (reference sequence). This CDR3 comprises 14 residues. As DNA, the CDR3 is TGTGCCAGCAGCTTAGGAGCGGGAACCCAGCCCCAGCATTTT. It yields the protein CASSLGAGTQPQHF. Full variable domain (rest looked up from reference TRBV7-9 and TRBJ1-5): DTGVSQNPRHKITKRGQNVTFRCDPISEHNRLYWYRQTLGQGPEFLTYFQNEAQLEKSRLLSDRFSAERPKGSFSTLEIQRTEQGDSAMYLCASSLGAGTQPQHFGDGTRLSIL.

This clone has only a few counts. Other DNA sequences in the same sample also yield this CDR3. J is TRBJ1-1 and V is TRBV29-1; D perhaps matches TRBD1 (6 bases). V was trimmed by 6 bases and J by 0 bases, leaving 8 bases between them. The germline CDR1 and CDR2 sequences are SQVTM and ANQGSEA. The CDR3 has 12 amino acids. CDR3 sequence reads: CSVGQLNTEAFF. The CDR3 DNA sequence: TGCAGCGTCGGACAGTTGAACACTGAAGCTTTCTTT.

This clone was observed a handful of times. The DNA of the CDR3 is TGTGCCAGCAGACCACGGGACAGGGAGCGCTACACCTTC. Its protein is CASRPRDRERYTF. The V and J genes are TRBV7-2 and TRBJ1-2; 9 positions agree with TRBD1. Germline CDR1 is SGHTA and CDR2 is FQGNSA. V shed 6 bases and J 9 bases; nucleotides not matched to a gene: 8. The CDR3 is 13 residues long.

This clone came up a few times. The V and J genes are TRBV9 and TRBJ2-1; the match to TRBD1 covers 7 bases. The CDR3 consists of 14 residues. The germline CDR1 and CDR2 sequences are SGDLS and YYNGEE. Germline trimming cut 0 bases from V and 10 bases from J; bases unmatched to any gene: 7. The DNA of the CDR3 is TGTGCCAGCAGCGTAGGAGACAGGGTGACGGAGCAGTTCTTC. Translated, it gives CASSVGDRVTEQFF.

The sample holds a few counts of this clone. J is TRBJ1-2 and V is TRBV29-1; the match to TRBD1 covers 11 bases. The germline V gene encodes CDR1 SQVTM and CDR2 ANQGSEA. There are 13 residues in the CDR3. After removal of 5 bases from V and 4 bases from J, the junction contained 3 bases not matched to a gene. Here the CDR3 reads CSVRTGGAYGYTF. In DNA, the CDR3 is TGCAGCGTTAGGACAGGGGGCGCCTATGGCTACACCTTC.

This clone appeared once. The chain is built from TRBV10-1 and TRBJ2-7; D gene ambiguous. Looked up from germline, CDR1 is WNHNN and CDR2 is SYGVQD (reference sequence). Trimming removed 6 bases from V and 2 bases from J, with 5 bases in between. This CDR3 comprises 11 residues. CDR3 region: CASRTAYEQYF. DNA of the CDR3: TGCGCCAGCAGAACAGCCTACGAGCAGTACTTC.

This sequence joins TRBV7-8 and TRBJ2-3, with a possible D match to TRBD2 (6 bases). The V gene's germline CDR1 is SGHVS and CDR2 FQNEAQ. CDR3 length equals 17 residues. V was shortened by 1 base and J by 7 bases, with 21 bases between the two germline ends. CDR3 in DNA: TGTGCCAGCAGCTTAGTCGGTCTAGGAGGGTTTCGGAATACGCAGTATTTT. Its translation is CASSLVGLGGFRNTQYF.

J is TRBJ1-1 and V is TRBV11-2; no definite D call. Germline V gene lookup returns CDR1 SGHAT and CDR2 FQNNGV. The CDR3 spans 16 residues. V shed 1 base and J shed 0 bases, with 12 bases lying between them. CDR3 in amino acids: CASSLASSVMNTEAFF. CDR3 sequence (DNA): TGTGCCAGCAGCTTAGCGTCATCGGTTATGAACACTGAAGCTTTCTTT.

The chain uses TRBV9 and TRBJ2-1; D might be TRBD1 (5 bases). In germline, CDR1 is SGDLS, CDR2 YYNGEE. This CDR3 is built from 17 residues. Trimming removed 4 bases at V and 4 bases at J, with 21 bases between. CDR3 bases: TGTGCCAGCAGCCTCCGAACGACAGTCTTGGGATACAATGAGCAGTTCTTC. The encoded protein is CASSLRTTVLGYNEQFF.

The chain links TRBV30 to TRBJ2-7; D perhaps matches TRBD1 (6 bases). V was clipped by 4 bases and J by 2 bases, with 12 bases between them. This CDR3 region has 13 residues. CDR1 GTSNPN and CDR2 SVGIG come from the germline V gene (reference sequence). The CDR3: CAWTLQGAYEQYF. The CDR3 region has the DNA TGTGCCTGGACTCTACAGGGAGCCTACGAGCAGTACTTC.

This clone was counted between two and nine times. The chain is built from TRBV5-1 and TRBJ1-4; tentatively, D is TRBD1 (5 bases). The CDR3 covers 20 residues. Per the germline V gene, CDR1 is SGHRS and CDR2 is YFSETQ. V lost 4 bases and J lost 0, with 25 bases in between. The CDR3: CASSRMGLPLGFATNEKLFF. The CDR3 region has the DNA TGCGCCAGCAGCCGGATGGGACTACCCTTGGGGTTTGCAACTAATGAAAAACTGTTTTTT. The whole variable domain, remainder taken from reference TRBV5-1 and TRBJ1-4, is KAGVTQTPRYLIKTRGQQVTLSCSPISGHRSVSWYQQTPGQGLQFLFEYFSETQRNKGNFPGRFSGRQFSNSRSEMNVSTLELGDSALYLCASSRMGLPLGFATNEKLFFGSGTQLSVL.

The rearrangement joins TRBV29-1 to TRBJ2-7; possibly TRBD2 for D (5 bases). The CDR3 is 13 amino acids. The germline V gene has CDR1 SQVTM and CDR2 ANQGSEA. The V end lost 6 bases, the J end lost 0 bases, and 12 bases lay between the germline ends. In nucleotides, the CDR3 is TGCAGCGTGTCCGGACTGACCTCCTACGAGCAGTACTTC. Its protein product is CSVSGLTSYEQYF.

V usage is TRBV7-9 and J usage is TRBJ2-5; D possibly corresponds to TRBD2 (6 bases). The V end was cut by 3 bases, the J end by 1 base, with 15 bases between. The CDR3 spans 16 residues. Germline CDR1 SEHNR, CDR2 FQNEAQ (reference sequence). CDR3 nucleotides: TGTGCCAGCAGCTTGCCCCCCGGACTATTCCAAGAGACCCAGTACTTC. It codes for CASSLPPGLFQETQYF.

The V call is TRBV2, the J call TRBJ2-1, with 11 bases lining up with TRBD2. CDR1 is SNHLY, CDR2 FYNNEI, per germline. The CDR3 is 17 amino acids. V was pared by 6 bases and J by 5 bases, with 12 bases of the junction left unmatched. CDR3 nucleotide sequence: TGTGCCAGCAGGCCGGGACTAGCGGTCCGGAACAACAATGAGCAGTTCTTC. It codes for CASRPGLAVRNNNEQFF.

This clone was observed a few times. The genes are TRBV29-1 and TRBJ2-7; 8 bases align to TRBD1. J lost 4 bases, V lost 6 bases, and 11 bases had no gene match. The germline V gene has CDR1 SQVTM and CDR2 ANQGSEA. This CDR3 is 14 amino acids long. CDR3 protein: CSVADRDKGYEQYF. CDR3 sequence (DNA): TGCAGCGTCGCGGACAGGGACAAGGGTTACGAGCAGTACTTC.

This chain uses TRBV28 with TRBJ2-5, with 11 bases lining up with TRBD2. J lost 4 bases, V lost 5 bases, and 3 bases had no gene match. Germline V gene data show CDR1 as MDHEN and CDR2 as SYDVKM. CDR3 length equals 14 residues. The CDR3 spells CASSTSGRVETQYF. The CDR3 DNA sequence: TGTGCCAGCAGTACTAGCGGGAGAGTAGAGACCCAGTACTTC.

The sample holds a few counts of this clone. The chain recombines TRBV7-9 with TRBJ2-7, with 7 bases fitting TRBD1. Germline V gives CDR1 SEHNR, CDR2 FQNEAQ (reference sequence). The CDR3 totals 14 residues. J was trimmed by 1 base and V by 4 bases; bases with no gene match: 4. CDR3 coding DNA: TGTGCCAGCAGCTCATCAGGGGGATCCTACGAGCAGTACTTC. This codes for CASSSSGGSYEQYF. The full variable domain, in which reference TRBV7-9 and TRBJ2-7 provide the parts outside the CDR3, is DTGVSQNPRHKITKRGQNVTFRCDPISEHNRLYWYRQTLGQGPEFLTYFQNEAQLEKSRLLSDRFSAERPKGSFSTLEIQRTEQGDSAMYLCASSSSGGSYEQYFGPGTRLTVT.

This sequence joins TRBV6-5 and TRBJ1-5, with D unclear. Deletions cut 6 bases from V and 2 bases from J, with 14 bases between. The germline CDR1 and CDR2 sequences are MNHEY and SVGAGI. The CDR3 contains 15 residues. CDR3 residues: CASRASSSGNQPQHF. CDR3 DNA sequence: TGTGCCAGCAGGGCCTCCTCCTCAGGCAATCAGCCCCAGCATTTT.

The J gene is TRBJ1-5, the V gene TRBV27; D unclear. Trimming pared 3 bases from V and 7 bases from J, leaving 10 bases between. The germline gives CDR1 MNHEY, CDR2 SMNVEV (reference sequence). This CDR3 has 13 residues. The CDR3 is CASSLEPRQPQHF. CDR3 sequence (DNA): TGTGCCAGCAGTTTGGAGCCGAGGCAGCCCCAGCATTTT.